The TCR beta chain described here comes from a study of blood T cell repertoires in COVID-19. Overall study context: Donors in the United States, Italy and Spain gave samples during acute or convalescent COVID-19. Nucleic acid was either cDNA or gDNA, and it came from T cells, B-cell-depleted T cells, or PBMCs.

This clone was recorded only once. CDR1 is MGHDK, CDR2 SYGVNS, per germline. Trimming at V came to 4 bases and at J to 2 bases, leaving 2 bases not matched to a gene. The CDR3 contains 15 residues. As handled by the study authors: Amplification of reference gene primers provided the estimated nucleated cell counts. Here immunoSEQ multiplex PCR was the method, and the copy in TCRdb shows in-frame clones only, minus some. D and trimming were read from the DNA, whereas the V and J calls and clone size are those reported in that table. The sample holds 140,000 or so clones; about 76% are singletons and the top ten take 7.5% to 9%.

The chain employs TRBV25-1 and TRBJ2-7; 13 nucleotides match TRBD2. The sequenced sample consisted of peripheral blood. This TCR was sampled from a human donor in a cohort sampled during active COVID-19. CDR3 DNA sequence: TGTGCCAGCAGTGGGGGACTAGCGGGACCCTACGAGCAGTACTTC. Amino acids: CASSGGLAGPYEQYF.